This T cell receptor (beta chain) was found in a study of cytomegalovirus exposure and HLA in healthy donors. Study-wide points: According to a later analysis, donors in an Asian-associated ancestry cluster reportedly had fewer N-insertions than the approximately 670-donor mean.

This clone was observed a handful of times. Its antigen remains unidentified. The PCR made use of 60 Vbeta and 13 Jbeta primers. This table comes from immunoSEQ multiplex PCR, and its TCRdb copy is limited to in-frame clones, with some not included. The sample shows around 100,000 clones, 63% of them seen only once. CDR1 is SGHRS and CDR2 is YFSETQ in the germline V gene. The CDR3 covers 15 residues. Trimming removed 1 base from V and 5 bases from J, with 12 bases in between. The receptor comes from a human donor in good health. The material sequenced was PBMCs. This chain uses TRBV5-1 with TRBJ1-4; perhaps TRBD1 as D (5 bases). Here the CDR3 reads CASSLRGGDNEKLFF. The CDR3 region has the DNA TGCGCCAGCAGCTTGAGGGGTGGAGACAATGAAAAACTGTTTTTT.